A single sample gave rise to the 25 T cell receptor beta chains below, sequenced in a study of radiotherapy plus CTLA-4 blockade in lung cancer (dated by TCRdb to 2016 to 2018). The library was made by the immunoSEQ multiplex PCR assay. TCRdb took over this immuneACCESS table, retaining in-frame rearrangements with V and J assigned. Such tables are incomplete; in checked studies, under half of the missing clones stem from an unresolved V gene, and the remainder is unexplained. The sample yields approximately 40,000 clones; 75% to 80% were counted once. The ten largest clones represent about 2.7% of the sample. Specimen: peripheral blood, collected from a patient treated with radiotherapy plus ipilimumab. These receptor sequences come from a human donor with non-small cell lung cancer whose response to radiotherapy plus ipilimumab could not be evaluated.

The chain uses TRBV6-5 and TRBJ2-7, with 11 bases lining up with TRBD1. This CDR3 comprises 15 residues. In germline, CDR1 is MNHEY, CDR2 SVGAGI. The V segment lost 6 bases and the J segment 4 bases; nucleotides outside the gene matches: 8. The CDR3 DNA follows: TGTGCCAGCAGAAACGGACAGGGGGCGCATTACGAGCAGTACTTC. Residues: CASRNGQGAHYEQYF.

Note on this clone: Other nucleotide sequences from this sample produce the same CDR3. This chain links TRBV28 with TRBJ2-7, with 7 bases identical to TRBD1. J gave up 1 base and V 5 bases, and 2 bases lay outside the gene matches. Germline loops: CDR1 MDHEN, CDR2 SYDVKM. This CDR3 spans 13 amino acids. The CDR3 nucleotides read TGTGCCAGCAGTATGGGACAGTCCTACGAGCAGTACTTC. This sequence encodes CASSMGQSYEQYF.

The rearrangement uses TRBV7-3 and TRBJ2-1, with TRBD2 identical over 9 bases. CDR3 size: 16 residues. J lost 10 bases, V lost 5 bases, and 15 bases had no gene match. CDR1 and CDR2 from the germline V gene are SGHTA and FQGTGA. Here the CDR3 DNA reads TGTGCCAGCAGCACTAACGGGGGACTAGCAGCCTCGGAGCAGTTCTTC. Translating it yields CASSTNGGLAASEQFF.

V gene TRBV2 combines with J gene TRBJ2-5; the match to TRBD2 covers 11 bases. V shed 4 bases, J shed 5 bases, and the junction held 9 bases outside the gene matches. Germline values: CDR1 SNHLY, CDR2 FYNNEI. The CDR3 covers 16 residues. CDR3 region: CASSVGTSGGYETQYF. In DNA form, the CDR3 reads TGTGCCAGCAGTGTGGGGACTAGCGGAGGGTACGAGACCCAGTACTTC.

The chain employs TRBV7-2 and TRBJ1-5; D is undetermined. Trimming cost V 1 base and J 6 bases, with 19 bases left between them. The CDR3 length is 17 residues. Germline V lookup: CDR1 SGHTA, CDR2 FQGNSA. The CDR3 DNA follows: TGTGCCAGCAGCTTAGTTCTATCCGGGGAGTACAGTCAGCCCCAGCATTTT. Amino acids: CASSLVLSGEYSQPQHF.

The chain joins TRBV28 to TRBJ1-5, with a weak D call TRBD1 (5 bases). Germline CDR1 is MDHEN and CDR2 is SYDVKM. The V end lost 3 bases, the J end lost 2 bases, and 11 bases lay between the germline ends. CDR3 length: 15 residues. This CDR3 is CASSFLDSRNQPQHF. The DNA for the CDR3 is TGTGCCAGCAGTTTTCTCGACAGCCGCAATCAGCCCCAGCATTTT.

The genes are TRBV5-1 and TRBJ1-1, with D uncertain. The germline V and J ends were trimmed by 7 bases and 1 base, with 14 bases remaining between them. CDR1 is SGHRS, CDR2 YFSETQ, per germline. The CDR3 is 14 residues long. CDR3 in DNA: TGCGCCAGCCAAACGACTCCCGAGAACACTGAAGCTTTCTTT. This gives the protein CASQTTPENTEAFF.

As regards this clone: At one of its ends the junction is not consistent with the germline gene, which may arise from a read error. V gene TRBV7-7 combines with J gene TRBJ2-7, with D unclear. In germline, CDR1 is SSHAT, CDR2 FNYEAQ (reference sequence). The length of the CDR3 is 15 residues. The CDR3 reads CASSPSSGRLYEQYF. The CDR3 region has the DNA TGTGCTAGCAGCCCCTCGAGTGGAAGACTCTACGAGCAGTACTTC. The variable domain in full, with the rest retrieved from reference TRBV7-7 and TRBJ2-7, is GAGVSQSPRYKVTKRGQDVTLRCDPISSHATLYWYQQALGQGPEFLTYFNYEAQPDKSGLPSDRFSAERPEGSISTLTIQRTEQRDSAMYRCASSPSSGRLYEQYFGPGTRLTVT.

DNA for the CDR3: TGCAGCGCAAACAGGGGTTGGACTGAAGCTTTCTTT. It codes for CSANRGWTEAFF. The genes are TRBV29-1 and TRBJ1-1; 7 nucleotides agree with TRBD1. J was trimmed by 5 bases and V by 7 bases; bases with no gene match: 7. The CDR3 sequence is 12 residues long. CDR1 is SQVTM, CDR2 ANQGSEA, per germline.

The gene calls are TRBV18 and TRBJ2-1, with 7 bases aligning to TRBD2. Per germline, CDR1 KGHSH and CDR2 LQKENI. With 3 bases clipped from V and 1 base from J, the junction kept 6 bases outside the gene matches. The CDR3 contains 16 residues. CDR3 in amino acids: CASSPRTGGSYNEQFF. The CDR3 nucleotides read TGTGCCAGCTCACCCCGGACCGGGGGGTCCTACAATGAGCAGTTCTTC.

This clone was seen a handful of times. The CDR3 spells CASSSLAGVSYEQYF. Written as DNA, the CDR3 is TGTGCCAGTAGTTCACTAGCGGGGGTCTCCTACGAGCAGTACTTC. V is TRBV19 and J is TRBJ2-5, with 11 nucleotides matching TRBD2. Gene TRBJ2-7 matches the end of the DNA better, so the J call may be wrong. The CDR3 loop spans 15 amino acids. Germline CDR1 LNHDA, CDR2 SQIVND (reference sequence).

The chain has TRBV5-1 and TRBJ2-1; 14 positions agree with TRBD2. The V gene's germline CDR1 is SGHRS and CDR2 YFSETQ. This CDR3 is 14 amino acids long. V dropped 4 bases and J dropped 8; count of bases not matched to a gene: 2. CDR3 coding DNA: TGCGCCAGCAGCCCGGGACTAGCGGGAGATGAGCAGTTCTTC. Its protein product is CASSPGLAGDEQFF.

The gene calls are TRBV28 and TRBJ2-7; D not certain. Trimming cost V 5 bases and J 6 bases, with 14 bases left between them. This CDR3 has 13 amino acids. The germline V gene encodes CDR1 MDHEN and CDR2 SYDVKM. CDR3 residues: CASSPRSFGEQYF. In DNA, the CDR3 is TGTGCCAGCAGTCCCAGGTCCTTCGGCGAGCAGTACTTC.

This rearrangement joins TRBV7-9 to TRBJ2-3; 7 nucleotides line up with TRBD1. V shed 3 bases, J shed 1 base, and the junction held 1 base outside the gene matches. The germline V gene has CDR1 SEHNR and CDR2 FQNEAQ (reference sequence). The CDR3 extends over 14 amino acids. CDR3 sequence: CASSFGQGTDTQYF. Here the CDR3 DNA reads TGTGCCAGCAGCTTTGGACAGGGCACAGATACGCAGTATTTT. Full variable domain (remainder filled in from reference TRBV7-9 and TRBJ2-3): DTGVSQNPRHKITKRGQNVTFRCDPISEHNRLYWYRQTLGQGPEFLTYFQNEAQLEKSRLLSDRFSAERPKGSFSTLEIQRTEQGDSAMYLCASSFGQGTDTQYFGPGTRLTVL.

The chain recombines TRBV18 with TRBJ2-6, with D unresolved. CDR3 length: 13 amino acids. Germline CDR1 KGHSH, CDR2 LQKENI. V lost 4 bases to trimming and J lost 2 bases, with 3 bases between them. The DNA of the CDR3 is TGTGCCAGCTCACTCGCTGGGGCCAACGTCCTGACTTTC. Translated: CASSLAGANVLTF.

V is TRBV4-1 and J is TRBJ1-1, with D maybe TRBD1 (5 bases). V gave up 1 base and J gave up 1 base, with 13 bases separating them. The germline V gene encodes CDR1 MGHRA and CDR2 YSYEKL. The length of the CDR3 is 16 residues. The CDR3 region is CASSQGWRGWNTEAFF. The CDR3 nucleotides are TGCGCCAGCAGCCAAGGTTGGAGGGGCTGGAACACTGAAGCTTTCTTT.

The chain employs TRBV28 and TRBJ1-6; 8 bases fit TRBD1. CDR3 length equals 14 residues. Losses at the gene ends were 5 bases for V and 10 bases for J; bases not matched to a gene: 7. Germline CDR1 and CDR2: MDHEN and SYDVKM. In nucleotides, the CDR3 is TGTGCCAGCAGTCCATCGGACAGGGAATCACCCCTCCACTTT. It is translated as CASSPSDRESPLHF.

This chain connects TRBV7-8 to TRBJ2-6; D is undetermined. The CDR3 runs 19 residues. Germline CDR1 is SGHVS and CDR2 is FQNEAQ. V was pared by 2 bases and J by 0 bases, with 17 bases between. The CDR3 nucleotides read TGTGCCAGCAGCTTACGCCCCGACGGATGGAGCTCTGGGGCCAACGTCCTGACTTTC. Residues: CASSLRPDGWSSGANVLTF.

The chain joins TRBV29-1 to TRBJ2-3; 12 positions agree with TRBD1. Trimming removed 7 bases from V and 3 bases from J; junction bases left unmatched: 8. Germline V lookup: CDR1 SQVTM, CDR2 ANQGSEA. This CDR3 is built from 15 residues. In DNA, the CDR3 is TGCAGCGCCGGGGGGACAGGGGGCGGAACAGATACGCAGTATTTT. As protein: CSAGGTGGGTDTQYF.

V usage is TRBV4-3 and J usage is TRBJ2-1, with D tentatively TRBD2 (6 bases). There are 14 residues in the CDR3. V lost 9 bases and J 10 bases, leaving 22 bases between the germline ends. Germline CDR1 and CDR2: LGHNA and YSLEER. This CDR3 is CASSAGKQREEQFF. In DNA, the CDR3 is TGCGCCAGTTCCGCGGGAAAACAACGGGAGGAGCAGTTCTTC.

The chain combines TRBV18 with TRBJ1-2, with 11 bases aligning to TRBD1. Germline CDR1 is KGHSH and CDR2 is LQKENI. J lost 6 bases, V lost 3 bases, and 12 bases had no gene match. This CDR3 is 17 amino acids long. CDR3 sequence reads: CASSPSISDRGRHGYTF. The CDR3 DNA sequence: TGTGCCAGCTCACCTAGCATATCGGACAGGGGGCGACATGGCTACACCTTC.

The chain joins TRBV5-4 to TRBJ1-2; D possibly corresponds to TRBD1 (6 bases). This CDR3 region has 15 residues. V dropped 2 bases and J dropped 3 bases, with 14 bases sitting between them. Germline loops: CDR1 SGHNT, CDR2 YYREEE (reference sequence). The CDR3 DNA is TGTGCCAGCAGCTTCCAGGGGACCCAGGACTATGGCTACACCTTC. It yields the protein CASSFQGTQDYGYTF.

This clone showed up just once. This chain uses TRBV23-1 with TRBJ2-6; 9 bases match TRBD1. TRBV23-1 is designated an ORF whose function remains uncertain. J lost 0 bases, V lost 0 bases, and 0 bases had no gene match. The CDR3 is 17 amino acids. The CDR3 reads CASSQSDRGSGANVLTF. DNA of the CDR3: TGCGCCAGCAGTCAATCGGACAGGGGCTCTGGGGCCAACGTCCTGACTTTC.

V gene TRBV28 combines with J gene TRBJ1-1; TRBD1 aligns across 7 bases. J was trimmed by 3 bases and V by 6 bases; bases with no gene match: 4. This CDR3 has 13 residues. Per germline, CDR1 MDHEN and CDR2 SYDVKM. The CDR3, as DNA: TGTGCCAGCAGAACAGGGGACCACACTGAAGCTTTCTTT. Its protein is CASRTGDHTEAFF.

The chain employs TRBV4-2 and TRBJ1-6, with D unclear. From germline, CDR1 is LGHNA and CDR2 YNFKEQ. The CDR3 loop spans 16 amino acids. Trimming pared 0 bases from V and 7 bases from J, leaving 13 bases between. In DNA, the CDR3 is TGTGCCAGCAGCCAAGATTATCAGGCCTCCAATTCACCCCTCCACTTT. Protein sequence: CASSQDYQASNSPLHF.